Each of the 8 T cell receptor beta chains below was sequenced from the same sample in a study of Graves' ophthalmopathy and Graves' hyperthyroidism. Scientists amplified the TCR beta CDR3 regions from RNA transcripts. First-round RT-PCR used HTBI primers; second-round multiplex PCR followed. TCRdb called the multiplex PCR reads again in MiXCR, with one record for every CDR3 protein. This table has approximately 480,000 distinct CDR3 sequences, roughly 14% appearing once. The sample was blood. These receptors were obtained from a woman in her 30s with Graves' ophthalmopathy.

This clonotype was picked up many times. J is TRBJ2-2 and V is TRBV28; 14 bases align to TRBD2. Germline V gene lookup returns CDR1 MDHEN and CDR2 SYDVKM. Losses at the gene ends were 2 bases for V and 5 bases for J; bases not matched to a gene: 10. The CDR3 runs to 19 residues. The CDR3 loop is CASSLIPGLAGVSTGELFF. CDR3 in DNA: TGTGCCAGCAGTTTAATTCCGGGACTAGCGGGAGTTAGTACCGGGGAGCTGTTTTTT.

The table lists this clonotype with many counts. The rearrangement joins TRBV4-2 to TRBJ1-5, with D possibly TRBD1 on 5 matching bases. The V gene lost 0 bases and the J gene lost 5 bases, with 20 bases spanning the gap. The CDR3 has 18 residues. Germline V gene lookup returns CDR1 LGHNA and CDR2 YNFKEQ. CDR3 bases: TGTGCCAGCAGCCAAGATCTAGGTGGCGGGGGAGAAGATCAGCCCCAGCATTTT. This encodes CASSQDLGGGGEDQPQHF.

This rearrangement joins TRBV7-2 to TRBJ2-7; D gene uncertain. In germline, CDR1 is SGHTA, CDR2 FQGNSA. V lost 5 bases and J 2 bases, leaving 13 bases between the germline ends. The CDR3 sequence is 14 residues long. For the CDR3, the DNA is TGTGCCAGCAGCCCCGACAATTCTGCCTACGAGCAGTACTTC. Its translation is CASSPDNSAYEQYF.

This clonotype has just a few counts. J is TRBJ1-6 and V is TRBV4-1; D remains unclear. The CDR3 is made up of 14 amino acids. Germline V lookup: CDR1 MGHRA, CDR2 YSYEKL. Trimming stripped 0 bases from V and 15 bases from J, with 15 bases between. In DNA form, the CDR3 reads TGCGCCAGCAGCCAAGATATTCGCCAAGAAGACCTCCACTTT. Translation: CASSQDIRQEDLHF.

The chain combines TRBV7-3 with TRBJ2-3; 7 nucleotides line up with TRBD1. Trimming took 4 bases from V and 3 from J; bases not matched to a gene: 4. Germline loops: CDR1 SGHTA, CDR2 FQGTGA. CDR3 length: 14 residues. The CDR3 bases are TGTGCCAGCAGCTCTCGACAGGGTACAGATACGCAGTATTTT. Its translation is CASSSRQGTDTQYF.

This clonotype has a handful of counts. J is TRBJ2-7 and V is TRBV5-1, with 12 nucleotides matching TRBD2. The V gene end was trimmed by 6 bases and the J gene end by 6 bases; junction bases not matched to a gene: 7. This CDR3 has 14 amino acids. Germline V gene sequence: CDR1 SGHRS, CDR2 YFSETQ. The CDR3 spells CASKESSGRAEQYF. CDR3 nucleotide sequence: TGCGCCAGCAAGGAGTCTAGCGGGAGGGCCGAGCAGTACTTC.

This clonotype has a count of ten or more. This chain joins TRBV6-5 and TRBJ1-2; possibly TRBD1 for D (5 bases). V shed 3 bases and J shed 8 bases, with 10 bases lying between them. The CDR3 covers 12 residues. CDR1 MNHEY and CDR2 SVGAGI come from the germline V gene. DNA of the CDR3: TGTGCCAGCAGTTATGAGGGACGAGGCTACACCTTC. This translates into CASSYEGRGYTF.

DNA of the CDR3: TGTGCCAGCAGCCCTCCGGGAGGGCCCAACGAGCAGTACTTC. This translates into CASSPPGGPNEQYF. V usage is TRBV12-3 or TRBV12-4 and J usage is TRBJ2-7, with 8 bases matching TRBD2. The ends lost 6 bases at V and 5 bases at J; junction bases unmatched: 9. This CDR3 comprises 14 residues.